The clone carrying this T cell receptor beta chain was seen only once. Its antigen is unknown. The CDR3 spans 14 residues. V shed 4 bases, J shed 7 bases, and the junction held 7 bases outside the gene matches. Germline-derived CDR1 and CDR2 are SGHRS and YFSETQ. TCRdb analysed the PCR reads with MiXCR anew, one entry per CDR3 protein. The data show some 21,000 distinct CDR3 sequences, with about three fifths seen just once and around 1.1% held by the top ten. The data stem from a study of vaccination and CD4 T cells after COVID-19. Study summary: Post-COVID sampling occurred a median approximately 99 days after diagnosis (range 35 to 161). Blood was drawn a median about 75 days post second dose, range 14 to 241.

Study results and limitations: Vaccine-specific clones in convalescent patients were spike mono-reactive in 304 of 307 cases.

This TCR was recovered from a human donor who had recovered from COVID-19. This material consisted of CD4+ T cells from blood, taken before SARS-CoV-2 vaccination. The J gene is TRBJ2-7, the V gene TRBV5-1; TRBD1 matches at 11 bases. The CDR3 region has the DNA TGCGCCAGCAGCCCCGGGACAGGGGGGACGGAGCAGTACTTC. Translation gives CASSPGTGGTEQYF.